Following are 9 T cell receptor beta chains from one sample sequenced in a study of tumor-infiltrating lymphocytes in primary liver carcinoma. RNA and DNA were co-extracted from about 20-30 mg of unsorted bulk tissue. A primer in the constant region served to generate TCR beta cDNA from approximately 500 ng of total RNA. Generation of the TCR beta libraries relied on three nested multiplex PCR rounds using slightly modified ARM-PCR. PCR rounds one and two used TRBV1-TRBV30 forward primers with a C-beta reverse primer for roughly 10 cycles each. One entry per CDR3 protein results from TCRdb running MiXCR on the multiplex PCR reads. The sample has roughly 100,000 distinct CDR3 sequences; around 80% are singletons. Sequencing used liver tumor tissue from sampling region 3. Subset given: tumor region T3, left-lateral pole. The receptor source for this set is a man aged 40-55 years with primary liver carcinoma and hepatitis B virus infection.

A remark on this clonotype: Compared with germline, one end of the junction differs, possibly owing to a read error. The gene calls are TRBV12-3 or TRBV12-4 and TRBJ2-1; D might be TRBD2 (7 bases). The CDR3 loop spans 14 amino acids. The CDR3 spells CASSLLGGRGEQLF. The CDR3 DNA sequence: TGTGCCAGCAGTTTATTGGGGGGGAGGGGGGAGCAGCTCTTC.

Comments on this clonotype: A much bigger clone sits one base away, suggesting this may be a read error. The chain carries TRBV24-1 and TRBJ2-2; no firm D call. This CDR3 comprises 15 residues. From germline, CDR1 is KGHDR and CDR2 SFDVKD. The V end lost 7 bases, the J end lost 4 bases, and 15 bases lay between the germline ends. The CDR3: CATRDPNWGTGELFF. The CDR3 DNA is TGTGCCACCAGAGATCCGAATTGGGGCACCGGGGAGCTGTTTTTT.

Comment on this clonotype: The conserved phenylalanine or tryptophan normally closing the CDR3 is absent here, so this likely arose from a read error. The DNA is omitted, as the CDR3 cannot be located on it reliably, and the CDR3 follows TCRdb's listing. CDR3 in amino acids: CARSSKRNSYEQYL. The rearrangement links TRBV11-2 to TRBJ2-7. The germline gives CDR1 SGHAT, CDR2 FQNNGV. The CDR3 comprises 14 residues, both ends counted.

By share, this clonotype counts as medium-sized. J is TRBJ2-3 and V is TRBV12-3 or TRBV12-4; D might be TRBD2 (5 bases). The CDR3 is 15 amino acids. V was trimmed by 4 bases and J by 6 bases, leaving 17 bases between them. The CDR3 nucleotides are TGTGCCAGCAGTTCCGACTGGACTGTTGGGGATACGCAGTATTTT. It codes for CASSSDWTVGDTQYF.

On this clonotype itself: This is likely a read error, given that the CDR3 carries no conserved phenylalanine or tryptophan at its end. The DNA is omitted, as the CDR3 cannot be located on it reliably, and the CDR3 follows TCRdb's listing. The chain couples TRBV12-3 or TRBV12-4 to TRBJ1-4. The CDR3 is 13 amino acids long, termini counted. The CDR3 spells CASSFSGLEKLFL.

Concerning this clonotype itself: Its ends do not fully match the called genes, so a read error is possible. This chain connects TRBV12-3 or TRBV12-4 to TRBJ2-7; D call uncertain. This CDR3 region has 13 residues. The CDR3 here is CTSSFSHAYEQYF. Written as DNA, the CDR3 is TGTACCAGCAGTTTCAGCCACGCCTACGAGCAGTACTTC.

Concerning this clonotype: Since a much larger clone is just one base distant, this may be a read error. V is TRBV28 and J is TRBJ1-2; D gene ambiguous. Germline values: CDR1 MDHEN, CDR2 SYDVKM. The CDR3 loop spans 12 amino acids. V was trimmed by 3 bases and J by 4 bases, leaving 6 bases between them. As DNA, the CDR3 is TGTGCCAGCAGTTTGAGGCGCTATGGCTACACCTTC. Its protein is CASSLRRYGYTF.

The J gene is TRBJ2-5, the V gene TRBV6-5; the match to TRBD2 covers 8 bases. The CDR3 loop spans 12 amino acids. In germline, CDR1 is MNHEY, CDR2 SVGAGI. The CDR3 protein is CISSNGRVAQYF. CDR3 bases: TGTATCAGCAGTAACGGGAGGGTGGCCCAGTACTTC.

In the case of this clonotype: The junction departs from the called germline gene at one end, perhaps through a read error. This chain joins TRBV7-9 and TRBJ2-5; D ambiguous. The CDR3 length is 11 residues. Germline V lookup: CDR1 SEHNR, CDR2 FQNEAQ (reference sequence). The CDR3 DNA reads as TGTGCCAGAAGACTGAAAGAGACCCAGTATTTC. Translation: CARRLKETQYF.